This T cell receptor beta chain was recovered during a study of STAT5B mutations in CD4+ large granular lymphocyte leukemia. Notes on the study in general: Patient CD4-sorted repertoires looked more clonal than healthy CD4+ repertoires, even without putative leukemic clones.

There are a few counts of this clone. Its antigen remains unknown. TCRdb's copy holds only in-frame clones and misses some; the assay was immunoSEQ multiplex PCR. The sample records some 35,000 clones, over 65% being singletons. V was trimmed by 2 bases and J by 2 bases, leaving 9 bases between them. Looked up from germline, CDR1 is SEHNR and CDR2 is FQNEAQ (reference sequence). The CDR3 is 14 residues long. The chain uses TRBV7-9 and TRBJ1-2, with D hard to call. Material for sequencing was CD4+ T cells from blood buffy coats. The sequence was obtained from a human donor in good health. Here the CDR3 reads CASSLNPQNYGYTF. CDR3 nucleotides: TGTGCCAGCAGCTTAAATCCGCAGAACTATGGCTACACCTTC.